The clone carrying this T cell receptor (beta chain) came up a few times. The length of the CDR3 is 14 residues. CDR1 is SGDLS and CDR2 is YYNGEE in the germline V gene. J lost 5 bases, V lost 3 bases, and 6 bases had no gene match. This sample was taken from a study of blood T cell repertoires in COVID-19. Study-level information: Spain, Italy and the United States supplied samples that represented acute and convalescent COVID-19. In each case, the material was cDNA or gDNA derived from T cells, B-cell-depleted T cells, or PBMCs.

Original data processing: Amplification from reference gene primers served as the basis for estimated nucleated cell counts. The repertoire was sequenced with immunoSEQ multiplex PCR; TCRdb's copy has only in-frame clones and lacks some. V and J calls and clone size follow that table, whereas D and trimming were derived from the DNA. The sample contains about 59,000 clones, 91% of which appear only once. This chain joins TRBV9 and TRBJ2-7; TRBD2 agrees at 9 bases. Sequenced input: peripheral blood. The TCR was taken from a human donor in a cohort sampled during active COVID-19. The CDR3 DNA reads as TGTGCCAGCAGCGGGAGCGGGAGGAACCACGAGCAGTACTTC. This translates into CASSGSGRNHEQYF.